This T cell receptor beta chain was retrieved from a study of blood T cell repertoires in COVID-19. Across the study: Whether acute or convalescent, the COVID-19 samples came from the United States, Italy and Spain. Sources were T cells, B-cell-depleted T cells, or PBMCs; the material itself was cDNA or gDNA.

CDR3 length: 14 residues. In germline, CDR1 is SNHLY, CDR2 FYNNEI. J lost 6 bases, V lost 5 bases, and 8 bases had no gene match. Original data processing: Researchers report that nucleated cell counts were estimated from reference gene primer amplification. Only in-frame clones appear in the TCRdb table, and some are missing; sequencing was by immunoSEQ multiplex PCR. That table supplies the V and J calls and clone size; D and trimming were determined from the DNA. Found here are some 270,000 clones, approximately 83% of them singletons; the top ten hold 9.5% to 12%. The source is a woman in her 70s with acute or convalescent COVID-19. V and J are TRBV2 and TRBJ1-2; TRBD1 aligns across 8 bases. The sequenced sample consisted of peripheral blood. The CDR3 sequence is CASSRDRGTHGYTF. CDR3 sequence (DNA): TGTGCCAGCAGTCGTGACAGGGGCACACATGGCTACACCTTC.